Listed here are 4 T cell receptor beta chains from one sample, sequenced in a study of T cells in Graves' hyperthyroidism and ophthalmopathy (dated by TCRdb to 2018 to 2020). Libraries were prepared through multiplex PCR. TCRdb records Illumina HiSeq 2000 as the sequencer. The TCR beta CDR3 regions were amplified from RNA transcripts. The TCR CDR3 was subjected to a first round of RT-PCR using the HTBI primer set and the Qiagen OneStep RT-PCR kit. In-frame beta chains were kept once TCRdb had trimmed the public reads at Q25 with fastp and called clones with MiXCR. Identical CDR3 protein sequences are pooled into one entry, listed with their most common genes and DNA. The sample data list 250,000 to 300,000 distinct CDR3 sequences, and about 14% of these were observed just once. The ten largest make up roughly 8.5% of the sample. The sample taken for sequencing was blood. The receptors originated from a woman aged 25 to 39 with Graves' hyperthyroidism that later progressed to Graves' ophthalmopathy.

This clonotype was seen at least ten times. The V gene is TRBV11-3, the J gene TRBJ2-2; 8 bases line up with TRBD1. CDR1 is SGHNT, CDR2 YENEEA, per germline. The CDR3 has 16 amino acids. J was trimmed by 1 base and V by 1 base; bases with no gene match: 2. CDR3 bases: TGTGCCAGCAGCTTAGTAGGACAGGGGAACACCGGGGAGCTGTTTTTT. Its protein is CASSLVGQGNTGELFF.

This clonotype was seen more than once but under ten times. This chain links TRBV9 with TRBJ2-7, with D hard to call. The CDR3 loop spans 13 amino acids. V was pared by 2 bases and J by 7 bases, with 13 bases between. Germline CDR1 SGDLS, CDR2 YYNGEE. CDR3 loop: CASSVIDGTEQYF. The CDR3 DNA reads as TGTGCCAGCAGCGTTATCGACGGAACAGAGCAGTACTTC. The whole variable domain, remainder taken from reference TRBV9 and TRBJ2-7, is DSGVTQTPKHLITATGQRVTLRCSPRSGDLSVYWYQQSLDQGLQFLIQYYNGEERAKGNILERFSAQQFPDLHSELNLSSLELGDSALYFCASSVIDGTEQYFGPGTRLTVT.

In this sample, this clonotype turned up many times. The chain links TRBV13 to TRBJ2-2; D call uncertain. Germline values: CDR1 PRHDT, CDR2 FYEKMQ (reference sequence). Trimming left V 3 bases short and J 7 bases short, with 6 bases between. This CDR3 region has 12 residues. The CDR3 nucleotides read TGTGCCAGCAGCTTCCACAGCGGGGAGCTGTTTTTT. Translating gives CASSFHSGELFF.

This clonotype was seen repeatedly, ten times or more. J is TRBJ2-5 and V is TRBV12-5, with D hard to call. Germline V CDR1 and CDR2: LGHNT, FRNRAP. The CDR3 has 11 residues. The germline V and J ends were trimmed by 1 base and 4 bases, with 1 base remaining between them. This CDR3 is CASGLGETQYF. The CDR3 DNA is TGTGCTAGTGGTTTGGGAGAGACCCAGTACTTC.